Shown below are 3 T cell receptor beta chains from a single sample sequenced in a study of T cells after yellow fever vaccination. MiXCR, applied by TCRdb to the 5' RACE reads, yields one record per CDR3 protein. The table has 250,000 or so distinct CDR3 sequences, about 3.7% seen once; the top ten hold over 15%. The starting material was PBMCs, obtained 15 days after the yellow fever booster vaccination. These receptors were collected from a man younger than 35 who received the YFV17D yellow fever vaccine.

This clonotype was counted ten times or more. The chain has TRBV5-1 and TRBJ1-1; D possibly corresponds to TRBD1 (5 bases). The V gene lost 3 bases and the J gene lost 2 bases, with 11 bases spanning the gap. In germline, CDR1 is SGHRS, CDR2 YFSETQ. The CDR3 has 14 residues. CDR3 residues: CASSSGLENTEAFF. CDR3 coding DNA: TGCGCCAGCAGCTCGGGACTGGAAAACACTGAAGCTTTCTTT.

This clonotype was counted between two and nine times. The chain carries TRBV5-4 and TRBJ2-3; D uncertain. Germline CDR1 reads SGHNT; CDR2 reads YYREEE (reference sequence). Trimming left V 0 bases short and J 2 bases short, with 7 bases between. The CDR3 extends over 14 amino acids. Here the CDR3 reads CASSLGSLTDTQYF. As DNA, the CDR3 is TGTGCCAGCAGCTTGGGCAGCCTCACAGATACGCAGTATTTT. Variable domain in full (rest from reference TRBV5-4 and TRBJ2-3): ETGVTQSPTHLIKTRGQQVTLRCSSQSGHNTVSWYQQALGQGPQFIFQYYREEENGRGNFPPRFSGLQFPNYSSELNVNALELDDSALYLCASSLGSLTDTQYFGPGTRLTVL.

This clonotype was picked up many times. This chain links TRBV29-1 with TRBJ1-5; D unclear. Germline V gives CDR1 SQVTM, CDR2 ANQGSEA. The ends were cut back, 4 bases at V and 2 bases at J, with 15 bases in the middle. This CDR3 comprises 15 residues. CDR3 loop: CSVADGWLGNQPQHF. Here the CDR3 DNA reads TGCAGCGTTGCCGACGGCTGGCTAGGCAATCAGCCCCAGCATTTT.